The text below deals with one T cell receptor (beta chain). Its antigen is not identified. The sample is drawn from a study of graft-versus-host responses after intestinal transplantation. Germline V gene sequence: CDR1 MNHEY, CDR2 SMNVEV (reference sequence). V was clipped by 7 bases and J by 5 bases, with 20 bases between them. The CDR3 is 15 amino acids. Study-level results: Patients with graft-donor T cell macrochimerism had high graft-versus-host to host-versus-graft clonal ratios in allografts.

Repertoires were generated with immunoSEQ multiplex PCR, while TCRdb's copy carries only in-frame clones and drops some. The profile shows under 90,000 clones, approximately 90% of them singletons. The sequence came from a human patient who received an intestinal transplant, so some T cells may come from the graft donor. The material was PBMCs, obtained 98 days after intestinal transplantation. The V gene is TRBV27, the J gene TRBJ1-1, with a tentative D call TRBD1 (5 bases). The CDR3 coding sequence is TGTGCCAGCACTCCAACCCCTCTCCCAGGGACTGAAGCTTTCTTT. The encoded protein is CASTPTPLPGTEAFF.